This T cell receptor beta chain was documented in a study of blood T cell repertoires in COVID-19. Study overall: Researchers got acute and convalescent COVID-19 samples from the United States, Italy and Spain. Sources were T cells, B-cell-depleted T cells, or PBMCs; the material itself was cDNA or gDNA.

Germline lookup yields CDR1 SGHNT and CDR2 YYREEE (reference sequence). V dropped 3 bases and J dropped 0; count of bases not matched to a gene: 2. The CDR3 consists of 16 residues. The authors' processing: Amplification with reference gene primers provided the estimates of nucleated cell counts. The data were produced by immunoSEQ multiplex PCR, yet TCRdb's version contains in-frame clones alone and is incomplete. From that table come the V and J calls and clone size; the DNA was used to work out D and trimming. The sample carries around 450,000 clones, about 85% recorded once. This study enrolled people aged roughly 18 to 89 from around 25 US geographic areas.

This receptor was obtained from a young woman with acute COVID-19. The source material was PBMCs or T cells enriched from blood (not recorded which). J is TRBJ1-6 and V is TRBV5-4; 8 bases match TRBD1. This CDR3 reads CASSYGTGSYNSPLHF. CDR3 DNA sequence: TGTGCCAGCAGCTATGGGACAGGCTCCTATAATTCACCCCTCCACTTT. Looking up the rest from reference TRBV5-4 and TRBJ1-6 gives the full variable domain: ETGVTQSPTHLIKTRGQQVTLRCSSQSGHNTVSWYQQALGQGPQFIFQYYREEENGRGNFPPRFSGLQFPNYSSELNVNALELDDSALYLCASSYGTGSYNSPLHFGNGTRLTVT.